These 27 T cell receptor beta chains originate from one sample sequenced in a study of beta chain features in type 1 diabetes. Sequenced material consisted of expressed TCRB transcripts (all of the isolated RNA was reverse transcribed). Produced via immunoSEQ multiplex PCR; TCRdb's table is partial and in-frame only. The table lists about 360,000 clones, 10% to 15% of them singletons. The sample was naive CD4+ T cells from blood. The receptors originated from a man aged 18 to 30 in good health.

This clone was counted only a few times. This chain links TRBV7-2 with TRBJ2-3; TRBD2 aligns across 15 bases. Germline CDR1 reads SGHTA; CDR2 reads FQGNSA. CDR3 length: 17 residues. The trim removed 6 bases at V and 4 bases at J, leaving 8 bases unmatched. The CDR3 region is CASRQGLAGGVADTQYF. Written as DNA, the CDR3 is TGTGCCAGCAGACAAGGACTAGCGGGAGGGGTTGCAGATACGCAGTATTTT.

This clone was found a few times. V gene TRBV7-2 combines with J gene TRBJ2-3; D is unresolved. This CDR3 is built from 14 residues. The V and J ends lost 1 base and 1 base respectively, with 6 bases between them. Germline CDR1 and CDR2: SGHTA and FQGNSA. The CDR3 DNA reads TGTGCCAGCAGCTTAGGCTCAGGCACAGATACGCAGTATTTT. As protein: CASSLGSGTDTQYF.

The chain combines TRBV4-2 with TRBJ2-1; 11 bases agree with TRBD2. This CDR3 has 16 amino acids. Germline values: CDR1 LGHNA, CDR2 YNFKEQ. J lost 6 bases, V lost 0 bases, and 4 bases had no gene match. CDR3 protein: CASSQENSGGANEQFF. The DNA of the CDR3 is TGTGCCAGCAGCCAAGAGAATAGCGGGGGGGCCAATGAGCAGTTCTTC.

The CDR3 coding sequence is TGTGCCACCCCCCTGAAGACAGGTTTTAACACCGGGGAGCTGTTTTTT. Protein sequence: CATPLKTGFNTGELFF. This sequence joins TRBV2 and TRBJ2-2, with a possible D match to TRBD1 (6 bases). Germline V gene lookup returns CDR1 SNHLY and CDR2 FYNNEI. This CDR3 comprises 16 residues. Trimming pared 10 bases from V and 2 bases from J, leaving 20 bases between.

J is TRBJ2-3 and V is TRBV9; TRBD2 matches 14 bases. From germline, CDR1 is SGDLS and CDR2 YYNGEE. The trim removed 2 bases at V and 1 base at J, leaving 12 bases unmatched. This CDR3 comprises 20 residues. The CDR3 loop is CASSVSRTSGGPQGTDTQYF. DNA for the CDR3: TGTGCCAGCAGCGTTAGTCGGACTAGCGGGGGGCCCCAGGGCACAGATACGCAGTATTTT.

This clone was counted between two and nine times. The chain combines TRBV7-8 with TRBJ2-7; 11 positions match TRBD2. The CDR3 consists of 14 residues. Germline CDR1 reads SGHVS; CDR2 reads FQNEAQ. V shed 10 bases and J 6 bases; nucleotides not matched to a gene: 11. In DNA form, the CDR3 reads TGTGCCATAAGCACGACTAGCGGGACTCGCGAGCAGTACTTC. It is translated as CAISTTSGTREQYF.

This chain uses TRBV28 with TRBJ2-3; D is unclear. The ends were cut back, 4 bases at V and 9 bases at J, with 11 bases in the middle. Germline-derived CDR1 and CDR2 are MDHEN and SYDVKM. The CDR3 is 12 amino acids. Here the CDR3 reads CASSSRLPTQYF. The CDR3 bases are TGTGCCAGCAGTTCCAGGCTGCCCACGCAGTATTTT.

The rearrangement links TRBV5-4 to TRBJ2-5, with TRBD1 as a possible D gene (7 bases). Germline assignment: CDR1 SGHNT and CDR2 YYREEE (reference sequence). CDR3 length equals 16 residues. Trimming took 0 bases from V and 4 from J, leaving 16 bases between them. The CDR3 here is CASSLGQGGGLETQYF. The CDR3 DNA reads TGTGCCAGCAGCTTGGGGCAGGGGGGAGGTCTAGAGACCCAGTACTTC.

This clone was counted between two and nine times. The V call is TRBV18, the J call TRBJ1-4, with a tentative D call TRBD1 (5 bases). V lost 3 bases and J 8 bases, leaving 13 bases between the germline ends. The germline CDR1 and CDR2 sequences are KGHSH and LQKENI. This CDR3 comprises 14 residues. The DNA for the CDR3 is TGTGCCAGCTCACCGCCAGGGATGGAGGAAAAACTGTTTTTT. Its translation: CASSPPGMEEKLFF.

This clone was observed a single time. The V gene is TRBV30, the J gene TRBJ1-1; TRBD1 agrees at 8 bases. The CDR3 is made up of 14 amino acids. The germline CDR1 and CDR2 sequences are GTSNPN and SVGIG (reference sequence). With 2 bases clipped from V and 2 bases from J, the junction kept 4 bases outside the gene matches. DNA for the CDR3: TGTGCCTGGAGTAGGGGACAGGCAAACACTGAAGCTTTCTTT. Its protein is CAWSRGQANTEAFF.

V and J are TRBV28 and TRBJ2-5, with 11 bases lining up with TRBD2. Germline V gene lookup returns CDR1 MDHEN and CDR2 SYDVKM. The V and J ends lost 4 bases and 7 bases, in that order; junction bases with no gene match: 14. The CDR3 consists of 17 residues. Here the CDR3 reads CASSSRMTSGASLTQYF. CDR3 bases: TGTGCCAGCAGTTCCCGAATGACTAGCGGGGCTAGCTTGACCCAGTACTTC.

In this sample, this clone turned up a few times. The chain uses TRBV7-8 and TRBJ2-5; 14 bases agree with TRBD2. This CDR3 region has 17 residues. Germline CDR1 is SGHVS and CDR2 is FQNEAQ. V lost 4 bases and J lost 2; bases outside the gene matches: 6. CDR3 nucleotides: TGTGCCAGCAGCTCAAGACTAGCGGGGGGGCCGCAAGAGACCCAGTACTTC. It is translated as CASSSRLAGGPQETQYF.

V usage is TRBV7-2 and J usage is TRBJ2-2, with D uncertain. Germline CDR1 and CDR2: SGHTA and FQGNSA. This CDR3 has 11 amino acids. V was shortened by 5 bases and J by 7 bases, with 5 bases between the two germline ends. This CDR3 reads CASSLFGELFF. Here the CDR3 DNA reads TGTGCCAGCAGCCTCTTCGGGGAGCTGTTTTTT. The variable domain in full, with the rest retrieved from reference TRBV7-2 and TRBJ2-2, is GAGVSQSPSNKVTEKGKDVELRCDPISGHTALYWYRQSLGQGLEFLIYFQGNSAPDKSGLPSDRFSAERTGGSVSTLTIQRTQQEDSAVYLCASSLFGELFFGEGSRLTVL.

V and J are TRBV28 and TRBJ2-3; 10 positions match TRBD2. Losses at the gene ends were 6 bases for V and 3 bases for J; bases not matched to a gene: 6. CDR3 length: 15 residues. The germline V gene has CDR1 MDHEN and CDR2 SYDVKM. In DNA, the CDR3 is TGTGCCAGCAGAACAGAGACTAGCGGGACAGATACGCAGTATTTT. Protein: CASRTETSGTDTQYF.

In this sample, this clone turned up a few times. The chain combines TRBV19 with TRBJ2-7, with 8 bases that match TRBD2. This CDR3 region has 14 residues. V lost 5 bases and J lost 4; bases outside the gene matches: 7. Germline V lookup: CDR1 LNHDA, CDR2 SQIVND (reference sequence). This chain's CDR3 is CASSPRSGTYEQYF. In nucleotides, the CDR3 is TGTGCCAGTAGTCCCCGTAGCGGGACTTACGAGCAGTACTTC.

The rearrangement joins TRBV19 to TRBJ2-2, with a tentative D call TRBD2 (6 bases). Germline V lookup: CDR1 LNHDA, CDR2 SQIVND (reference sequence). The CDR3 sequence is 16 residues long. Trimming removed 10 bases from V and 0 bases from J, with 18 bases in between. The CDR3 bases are TGTGCCACGCCCTACGGAGGGTCCTCGAACACCGGGGAGCTGTTTTTT. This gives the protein CATPYGGSSNTGELFF.

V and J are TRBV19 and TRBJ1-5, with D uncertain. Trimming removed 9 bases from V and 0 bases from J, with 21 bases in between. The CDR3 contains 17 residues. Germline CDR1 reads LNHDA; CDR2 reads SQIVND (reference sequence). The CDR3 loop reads CARGVIGPEYSNQPQHF. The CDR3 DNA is TGTGCCAGGGGAGTCATCGGGCCCGAATATAGCAATCAGCCCCAGCATTTT.

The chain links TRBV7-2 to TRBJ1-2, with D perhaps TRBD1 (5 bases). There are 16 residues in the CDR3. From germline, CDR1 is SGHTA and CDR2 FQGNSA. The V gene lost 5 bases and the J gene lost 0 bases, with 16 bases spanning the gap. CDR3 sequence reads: CASSPGGGRTNYGYTF. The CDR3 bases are TGTGCCAGCAGCCCGGGTGGGGGGAGAACTAACTATGGCTACACCTTC. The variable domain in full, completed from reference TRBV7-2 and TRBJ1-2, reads GAGVSQSPSNKVTEKGKDVELRCDPISGHTALYWYRQSLGQGLEFLIYFQGNSAPDKSGLPSDRFSAERTGGSVSTLTIQRTQQEDSAVYLCASSPGGGRTNYGYTFGSGTRLTVV.

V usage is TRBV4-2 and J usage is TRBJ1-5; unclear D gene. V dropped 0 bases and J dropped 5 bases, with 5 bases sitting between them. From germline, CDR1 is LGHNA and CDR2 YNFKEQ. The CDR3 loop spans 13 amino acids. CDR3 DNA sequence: TGTGCCAGCAGCCAAGATCGTCATCAGCCCCAGCATTTT. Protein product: CASSQDRHQPQHF.

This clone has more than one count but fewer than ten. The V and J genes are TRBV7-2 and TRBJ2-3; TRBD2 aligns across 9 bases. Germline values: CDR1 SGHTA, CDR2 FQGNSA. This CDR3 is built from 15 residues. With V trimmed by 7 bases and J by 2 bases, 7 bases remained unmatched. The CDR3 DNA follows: TGTGCCAGCACCTCCGGGACTAGCTCCACAGATACGCAGTATTTT. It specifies CASTSGTSSTDTQYF.

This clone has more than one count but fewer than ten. CDR3 sequence: CASSSGTSGRAPDTQYF. As DNA, the CDR3 is TGTGCCAGCAGTTCGGGGACTAGCGGGAGGGCCCCAGATACGCAGTATTTT. The gene calls are TRBV28 and TRBJ2-3; 16 bases line up with TRBD2. CDR1 is MDHEN, CDR2 SYDVKM, per germline. The CDR3 is 17 residues long. After removal of 4 bases from V and 4 bases from J, the junction contained 5 bases not matched to a gene.

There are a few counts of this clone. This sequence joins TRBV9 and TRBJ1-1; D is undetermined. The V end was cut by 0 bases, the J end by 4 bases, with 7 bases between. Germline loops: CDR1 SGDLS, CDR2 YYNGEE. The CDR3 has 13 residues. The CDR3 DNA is TGTGCCAGCAGCGTAGGACAAAGCACTGAAGCTTTCTTT. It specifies CASSVGQSTEAFF.

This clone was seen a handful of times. The DNA for the CDR3 is TGTGCCAGCAGCTTACCCAGAATGAACACTGAAGCTTTCTTT. This encodes CASSLPRMNTEAFF. The chain combines TRBV5-4 with TRBJ1-1; D remains unclear. This CDR3 has 14 residues. V dropped 2 bases and J dropped 0 bases, with 8 bases sitting between them. CDR1 is SGHNT, CDR2 YYREEE, per germline (reference sequence). Full variable domain (missing parts from reference TRBV5-4 and TRBJ1-1): ETGVTQSPTHLIKTRGQQVTLRCSSQSGHNTVSWYQQALGQGPQFIFQYYREEENGRGNFPPRFSGLQFPNYSSELNVNALELDDSALYLCASSLPRMNTEAFFGQGTRLTVV.

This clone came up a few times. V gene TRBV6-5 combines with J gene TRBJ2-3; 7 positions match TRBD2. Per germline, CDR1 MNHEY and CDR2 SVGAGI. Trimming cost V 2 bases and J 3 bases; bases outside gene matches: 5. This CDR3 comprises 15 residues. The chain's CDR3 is CASSYLSSGTDTQYF. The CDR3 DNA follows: TGTGCCAGCAGTTACCTATCTAGCGGTACAGATACGCAGTATTTT.

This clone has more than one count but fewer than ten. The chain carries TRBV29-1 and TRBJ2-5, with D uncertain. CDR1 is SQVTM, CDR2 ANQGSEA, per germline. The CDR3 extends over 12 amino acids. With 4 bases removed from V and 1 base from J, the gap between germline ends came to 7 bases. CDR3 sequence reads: CSVVEAQETQYF. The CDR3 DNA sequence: TGCAGCGTTGTAGAAGCCCAAGAGACCCAGTACTTC.

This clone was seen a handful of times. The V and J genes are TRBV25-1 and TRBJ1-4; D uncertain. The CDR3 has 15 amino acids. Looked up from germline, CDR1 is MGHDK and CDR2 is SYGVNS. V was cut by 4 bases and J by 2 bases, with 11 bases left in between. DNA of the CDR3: TGTGCCAGCAGTGTTTCGGGAATGACTAATGAAAAACTGTTTTTT. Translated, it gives CASSVSGMTNEKLFF.

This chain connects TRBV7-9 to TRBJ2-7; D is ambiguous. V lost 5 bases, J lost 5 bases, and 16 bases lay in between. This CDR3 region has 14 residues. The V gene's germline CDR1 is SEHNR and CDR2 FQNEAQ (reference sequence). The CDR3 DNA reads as TGTGCCAGCAGCACCTACGGTAGTGTGGACGAGCAGTACTTC. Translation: CASSTYGSVDEQYF. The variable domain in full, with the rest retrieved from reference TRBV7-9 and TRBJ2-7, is DTGVSQNPRHKITKRGQNVTFRCDPISEHNRLYWYRQTLGQGPEFLTYFQNEAQLEKSRLLSDRFSAERPKGSFSTLEIQRTEQGDSAMYLCASSTYGSVDEQYFGPGTRLTVT.